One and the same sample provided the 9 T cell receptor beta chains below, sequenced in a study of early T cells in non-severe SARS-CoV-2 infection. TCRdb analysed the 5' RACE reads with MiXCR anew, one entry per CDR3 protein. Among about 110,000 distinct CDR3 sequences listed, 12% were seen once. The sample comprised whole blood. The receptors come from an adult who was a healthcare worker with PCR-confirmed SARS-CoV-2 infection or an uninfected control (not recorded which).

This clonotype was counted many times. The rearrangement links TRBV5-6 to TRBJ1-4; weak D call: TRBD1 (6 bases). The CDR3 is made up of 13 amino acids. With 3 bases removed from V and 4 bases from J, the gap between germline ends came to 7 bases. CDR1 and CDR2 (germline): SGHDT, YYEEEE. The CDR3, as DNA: TGTGCCAGCAGCTGGGGGCTTAATGAAAAACTGTTTTTT. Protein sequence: CASSWGLNEKLFF. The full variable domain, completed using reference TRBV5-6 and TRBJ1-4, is DAGVTQSPTHLIKTRGQQVTLRCSPKSGHDTVSWYQQALGQGPQFIFQYYEEEERQRGNFPDRFSGHQFPNYSSELNVNALLLGDSALYLCASSWGLNEKLFFGSGTQLSVL.

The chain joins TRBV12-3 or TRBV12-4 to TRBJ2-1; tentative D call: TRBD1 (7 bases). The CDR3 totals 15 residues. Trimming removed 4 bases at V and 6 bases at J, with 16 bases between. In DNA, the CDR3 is TGTGCCAGCAGTTACACTAGCAGGGGGACCAATGAGCAGTTCTTC. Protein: CASSYTSRGTNEQFF.

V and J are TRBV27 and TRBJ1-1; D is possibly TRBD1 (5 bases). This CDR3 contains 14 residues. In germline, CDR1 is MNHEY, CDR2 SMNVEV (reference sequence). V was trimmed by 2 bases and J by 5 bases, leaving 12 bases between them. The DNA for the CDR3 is TGTGCCAGCAGTTTAAGGGCAGGGCAAACTGAAGCTTTCTTT. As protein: CASSLRAGQTEAFF.

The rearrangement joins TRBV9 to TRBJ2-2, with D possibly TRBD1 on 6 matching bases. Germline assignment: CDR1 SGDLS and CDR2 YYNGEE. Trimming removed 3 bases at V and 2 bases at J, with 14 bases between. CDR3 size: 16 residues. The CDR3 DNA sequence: TGTGCCAGCAGCGGAAGAACAGGGACCAACACCGGGGAGCTGTTTTTT. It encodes CASSGRTGTNTGELFF. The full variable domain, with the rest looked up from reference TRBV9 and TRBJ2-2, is DSGVTQTPKHLITATGQRVTLRCSPRSGDLSVYWYQQSLDQGLQFLIQYYNGEERAKGNILERFSAQQFPDLHSELNLSSLELGDSALYFCASSGRTGTNTGELFFGEGSRLTVL.

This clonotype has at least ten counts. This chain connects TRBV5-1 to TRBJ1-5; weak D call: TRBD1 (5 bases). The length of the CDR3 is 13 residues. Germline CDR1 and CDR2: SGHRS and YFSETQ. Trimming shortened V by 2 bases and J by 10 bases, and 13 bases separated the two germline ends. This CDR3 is CASSLGQGGPQHF. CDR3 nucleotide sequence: TGCGCCAGCAGCTTAGGTCAGGGAGGCCCCCAGCATTTT.

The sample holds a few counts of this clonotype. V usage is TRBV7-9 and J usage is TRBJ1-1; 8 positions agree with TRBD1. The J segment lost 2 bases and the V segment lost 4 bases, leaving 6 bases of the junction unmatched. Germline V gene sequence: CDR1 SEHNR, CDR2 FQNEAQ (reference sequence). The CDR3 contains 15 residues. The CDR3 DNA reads TGTGCCAGCAGCTCCCTGGGACAGGTTAACACTGAAGCTTTCTTT. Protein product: CASSSLGQVNTEAFF.

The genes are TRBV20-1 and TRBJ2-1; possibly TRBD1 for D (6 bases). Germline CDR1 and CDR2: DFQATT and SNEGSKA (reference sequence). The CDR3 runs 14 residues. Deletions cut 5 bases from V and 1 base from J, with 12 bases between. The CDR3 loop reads CSADRTESYNEQFF. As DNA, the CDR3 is TGCAGTGCTGATCGGACAGAATCCTACAATGAGCAGTTCTTC.

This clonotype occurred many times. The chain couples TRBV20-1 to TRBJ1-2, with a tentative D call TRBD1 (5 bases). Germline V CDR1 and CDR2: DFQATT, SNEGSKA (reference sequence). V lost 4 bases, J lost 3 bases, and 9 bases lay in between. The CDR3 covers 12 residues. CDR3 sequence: CSAKQADYGYTF. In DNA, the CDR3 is TGCAGTGCTAAACAGGCAGACTATGGCTACACCTTC.

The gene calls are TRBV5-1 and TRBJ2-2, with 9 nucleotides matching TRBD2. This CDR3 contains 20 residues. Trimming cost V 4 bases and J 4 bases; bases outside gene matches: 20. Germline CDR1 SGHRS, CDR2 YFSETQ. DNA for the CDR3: TGCGCCAGCAGCCCCTCGGGGACTAGCCGTGAGGCATTGCGCACCGGGGAGCTGTTTTTT. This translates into CASSPSGTSREALRTGELFF.